This T cell receptor beta chain comes out of a study of T cell clonality in common variable immunodeficiency. The table came from immunoSEQ multiplex PCR; TCRdb's copy has only in-frame clones and leaves some out. This repertoire holds approximately 58,000 clones, and none appear only once. CDR3 length: 15 residues. J lost 7 bases, V lost 6 bases, and 12 bases had no gene match. This clone was seen at least ten times. The read halts 3 residues ahead of the CDR3 end, with the missing end drawn from the germline J gene. The clonotype comes from a person between 18 and 75 years old in good health. The rearrangement links TRBV12-3 or TRBV12-4 to TRBJ1-5, with 7 nucleotides matching TRBD1. The sample consisted of peripheral blood mononuclear cells. The CDR3 DNA, read in part, is TGTGCCAGCAGCCTCGGCCAGGGGGACATACAGCCC. Amino acids: CASSLGQGDIQP. The CDR3 in its entirety is CASSLGQGDIQPQHF.